A single TCR beta chain is shown here with its context. This clonotype came up a few times. Its antigen has not been determined. Per-base quality was not reported, and no clone a single base away is much larger than it. This sample is drawn from a study (dated by TCRdb to about 2015). For context, the study as a whole: The study set out to test whether tumor-infiltrating Tregs in breast cancer get recruited from blood Tregs or are instead converted in situ from other CD4+ T cell subsets.

CDR1 MNHEY and CDR2 SMNVEV are derived from the germline V gene (reference sequence). The V end gives up 3 bases and the J end 11 bases, leaving 4 bases in the junction not matched to a gene. The CDR3, from cysteine to phenylalanine, totals 12 residues. The DNA shown is the 36-base CDR3, in frame from base 1. The paper's findings and limits, for the study overall: The TCR gene usage of tumor memory CD4+ T cells clustered together with blood and lymph node memory CD4+ cells and with lymph node naive CD4+ cells. The TCR alpha and beta sequences of tumor-infiltrating Tregs showed the greatest overlap with tumor naive CD4+ T cells, followed by blood naive CD4+ T cells. Rather than covering whole repertoires, validation in the larger cohort was restricted to a single TCR beta V-J rearrangement.

To purify naive CD4+ T cells, the Miltenyi Naive CD4+ T Cell Isolation kit was used, and CD25 microbeads served to deplete Tregs. Tregs, naive and memory CD4+ T cells from tumor, blood and ipsilateral draining lymph nodes of a few breast cancer patients underwent full-length TCR alpha and beta sequencing. Tumor tissue and lymph nodes obtained from ipsilateral axillary dissection were perfused with PBS, minced and then digested with collagenase I and hyaluronidase. FACS confirmed that the sorted cell populations were more than 90% pure. Amplification of full-length TCR variable regions was done by 5' RACE PCR using constant-region reverse primers, and this step was followed by semi-nested PCR with Nested Universal Primer A. The ReliaPrep RNA Cell Miniprep System was used to extract total RNA, which was then reverse transcribed into 5'RACE-ready cDNA with the SMARTer RACE 5'/3' Kit. Multiplex adaptors were used to barcode the full-length TCR alpha and beta libraries, which were then sequenced on an Illumina MiSeq. As for how the authors treated the data: For each of nine subset-tissue groups, sequencing data from the five patients were combined, and the groups were compared by unsupervised clustering of TCR gene usage. Repertoire similarity was calculated with the Morisita-Horn index, weighting shared sequences by their contribution to each repertoire. TCRdb's own reprocessing of the public reads used fastp at Q25 and MiXCR and kept productive beta chains. Merged by CDR3 protein, the rows form single entries marked with the most common genes and DNA. The authors' filters were not applied to this entry. Here the sample has about 62,000 distinct CDR3 sequences; around 30% occur a single time. Roughly 2% of the sample lies in the top ten.

This sequence was found in a female donor with breast cancer. The V and J segments used are TRBV27 and TRBJ1-2; 9 bases in the middle match TRBD1. Sequencing input: tumor-infiltrating naive CD4+ T cells sorted from the breast tumor. The cell subset or site label, as the study defines it: naive CD4+ T cells, CD4+CD45RA+CD25-. In nucleotides, the sequence is TGTGCCAGCAGTTTTCAACAGGGGGCATACACCTTC. It translates as CASSFQQGAYTF.